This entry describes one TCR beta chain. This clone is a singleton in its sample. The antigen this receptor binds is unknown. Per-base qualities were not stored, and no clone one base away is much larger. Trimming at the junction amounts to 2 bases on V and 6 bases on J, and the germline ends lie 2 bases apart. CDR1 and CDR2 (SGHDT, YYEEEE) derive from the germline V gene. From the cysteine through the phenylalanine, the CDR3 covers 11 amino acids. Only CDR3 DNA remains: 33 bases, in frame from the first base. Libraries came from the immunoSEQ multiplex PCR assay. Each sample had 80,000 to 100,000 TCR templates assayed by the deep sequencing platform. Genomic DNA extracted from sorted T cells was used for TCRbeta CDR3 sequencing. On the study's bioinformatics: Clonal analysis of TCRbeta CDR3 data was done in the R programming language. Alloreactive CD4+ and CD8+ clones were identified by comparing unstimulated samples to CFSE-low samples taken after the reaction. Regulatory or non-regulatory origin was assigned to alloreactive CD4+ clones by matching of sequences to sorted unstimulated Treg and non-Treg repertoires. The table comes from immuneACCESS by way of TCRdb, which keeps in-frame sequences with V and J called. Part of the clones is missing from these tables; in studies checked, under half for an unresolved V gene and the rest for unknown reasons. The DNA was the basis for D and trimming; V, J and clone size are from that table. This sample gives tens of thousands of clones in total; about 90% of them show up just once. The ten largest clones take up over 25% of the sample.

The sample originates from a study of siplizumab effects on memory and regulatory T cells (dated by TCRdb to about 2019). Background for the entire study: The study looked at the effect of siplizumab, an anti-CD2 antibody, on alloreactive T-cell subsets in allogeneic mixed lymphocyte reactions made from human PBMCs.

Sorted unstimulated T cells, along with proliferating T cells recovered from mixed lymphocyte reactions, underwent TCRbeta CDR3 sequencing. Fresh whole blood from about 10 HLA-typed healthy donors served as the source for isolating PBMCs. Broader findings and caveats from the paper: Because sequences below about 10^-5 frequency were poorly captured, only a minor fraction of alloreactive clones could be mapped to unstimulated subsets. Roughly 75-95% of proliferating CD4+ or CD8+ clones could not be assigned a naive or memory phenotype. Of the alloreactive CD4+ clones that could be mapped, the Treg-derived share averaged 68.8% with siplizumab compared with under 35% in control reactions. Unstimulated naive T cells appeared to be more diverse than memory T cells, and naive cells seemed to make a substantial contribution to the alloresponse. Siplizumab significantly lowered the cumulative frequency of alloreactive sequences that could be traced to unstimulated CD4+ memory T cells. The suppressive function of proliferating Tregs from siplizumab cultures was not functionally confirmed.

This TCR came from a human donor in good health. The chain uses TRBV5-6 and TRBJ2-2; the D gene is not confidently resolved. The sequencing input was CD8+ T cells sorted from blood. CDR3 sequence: CASSFPGELFF. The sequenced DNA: TGTGCCAGCAGCTTTCCCGGGGAGCTGTTTTTT.